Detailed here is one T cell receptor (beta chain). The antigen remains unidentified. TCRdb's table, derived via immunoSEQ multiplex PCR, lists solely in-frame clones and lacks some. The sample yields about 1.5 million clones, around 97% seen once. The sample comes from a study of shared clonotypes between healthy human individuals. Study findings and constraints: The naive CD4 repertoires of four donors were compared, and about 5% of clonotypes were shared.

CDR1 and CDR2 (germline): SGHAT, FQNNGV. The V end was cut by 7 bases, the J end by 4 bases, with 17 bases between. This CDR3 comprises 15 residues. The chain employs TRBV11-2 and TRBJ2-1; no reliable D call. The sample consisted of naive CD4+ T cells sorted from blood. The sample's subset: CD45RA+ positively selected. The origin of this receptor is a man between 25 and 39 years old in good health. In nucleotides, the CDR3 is TGTGCCAGCATACTGCAGGCTTTTGTTTACAATGAGCAGTTCTTC. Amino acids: CASILQAFVYNEQFF.